A selection of T cell receptor beta chains follows, all from one sample in a study of blood T cell repertoires in COVID-19. Method: immunoSEQ multiplex PCR; TCRdb's copy keeps in-frame clones and lacks some. The sample records 40,000 to 50,000 clones, nearly 90% being singletons. The sequenced sample was peripheral blood. All receptors derive from a man aged 60-69 years with acute or convalescent COVID-19. Each CDR3 is given with its conserved first and last residue. A D gene is named only where the DNA matches it firmly. Clone size is not always given. Where it is, it says once, few, many or a class for expanded clones.

V gene: TRBV19; clone size: NA; D gene: NA; J gene: TRBJ2-3; CDR3 protein: CASSIMGARGIADTQYF; CDR3 DNA: TGTGCCAGTAGTATAATGGGGGCCCGGGGTATTGCAGATACGCAGTATTTT
V gene: TRBV12-3/TRBV12-4; clone size: NA; D gene: TRBD1; J gene: TRBJ1-5; CDR3 protein: CASSFRGHQPQHF; CDR3 DNA: TGTGCCAGCAGTTTCAGGGGGCATCAGCCCCAGCATTTT
V gene: TRBV4-2; clone size: few; D gene: NA; J gene: TRBJ1-1; CDR3 protein: CASSPTGHEAFF; CDR3 DNA: TGTGCCAGCAGTCCGACAGGACATGAAGCTTTCTTT
V gene: TRBV7-8; clone size: NA; D gene: TRBD2; J gene: TRBJ2-1; CDR3 protein: CASSLKPAGGSYNEQFF; CDR3 DNA: TGTGCCAGCAGCCTAAAACCAGCGGGGGGATCCTACAATGAGCAGTTCTTC
V gene: TRBV6-7; clone size: NA; D gene: TRBD1; J gene: TRBJ1-2; CDR3 protein: CASSYSRQYRGTNYGYTF; CDR3 DNA: TGTGCCAGCAGTTACTCGAGACAGTACAGGGGAACAAACTATGGCTACACCTTC
V gene: TRBV7-2; clone size: NA; D gene: TRBD2; J gene: TRBJ2-3; CDR3 protein: CASSQAGATDTQYF; CDR3 DNA: TGTGCCAGCAGCCAAGCGGGGGCAACAGATACGCAGTATTTT
V gene: TRBV5-1; clone size: once; D gene: NA; J gene: TRBJ1-1; CDR3 protein: CASSSGQIPMNTEAFF; CDR3 DNA: TGCGCCAGCAGCTCAGGACAGATTCCTATGAACACTGAAGCTTTCTTT
V gene: TRBV3-1/TRBV3-2; clone size: NA; D gene: TRBD2; J gene: TRBJ2-7; CDR3 protein: CASSPGLAGAEQYF; CDR3 DNA: TGTGCCAGCAGCCCGGGACTAGCGGGGGCCGAGCAGTACTTC
V gene: TRBV11-3; clone size: NA; D gene: TRBD1; J gene: TRBJ2-2; CDR3 protein: CASSSPDRVPGELFF; CDR3 DNA: TGTGCCAGCAGCTCCCCGGACAGGGTCCCCGGGGAGCTGTTTTTT
V gene: TRBV5-6; clone size: NA; D gene: NA; J gene: TRBJ1-3; CDR3 protein: CASSLRQYLSGNTIYF; CDR3 DNA: TGTGCCAGCAGCCTCCGACAGTATCTATCTGGAAACACCATATATTTT
V gene: TRBV9; clone size: few; D gene: NA; J gene: TRBJ1-6; CDR3 protein: CASSVLSGEAPLHF; CDR3 DNA: TGTGCCAGCAGCGTTTTATCCGGGGAAGCCCCCCTCCACTTT
V gene: TRBV30; clone size: NA; D gene: TRBD2; J gene: TRBJ2-5; CDR3 protein: CAWSIGSSGGGETQYF; CDR3 DNA: TGTGCCTGGAGTATTGGGTCTAGCGGGGGAGGGGAGACCCAGTACTTC
V gene: TRBV7-2; clone size: once; D gene: NA; J gene: TRBJ2-1; CDR3 protein: CASSLERQGWDNEQFF; CDR3 DNA: TGTGCCAGCAGCTTAGAACGGCAGGGCTGGGACAATGAGCAGTTCTTC
V gene: TRBV6-1; clone size: once; D gene: NA; J gene: TRBJ1-1; CDR3 protein: CASSEQQETEAFF; CDR3 DNA: TGTGCCAGCAGTGAGCAACAGGAGACTGAAGCTTTCTTT
V gene: TRBV25-1; clone size: NA; D gene: NA; J gene: TRBJ1-2; CDR3 protein: CASGRGYGYTF; CDR3 DNA: TGTGCCAGCGGGCGAGGGTATGGCTACACCTTC
V gene: TRBV10-2; clone size: NA; D gene: TRBD1; J gene: TRBJ1-1; CDR3 protein: CASSESPTGGNTEAFF; CDR3 DNA: TGCGCCAGCAGTGAGTCACCCACAGGGGGTAACACTGAAGCTTTCTTT
V gene: TRBV6-5; clone size: NA; D gene: NA; J gene: TRBJ2-7; CDR3 protein: CASSYSAGQSYEQYF; CDR3 DNA: TGTGCCAGCAGTTACTCCGCTGGGCAGTCCTACGAGCAGTACTTC
V gene: TRBV19; clone size: NA; D gene: NA; J gene: TRBJ1-5; CDR3 protein: CASSQNSNQPQHF; CDR3 DNA: TGTGCCAGTAGTCAGAATAGCAATCAGCCCCAGCATTTT
V gene: TRBV21-1; clone size: NA; D gene: NA; J gene: TRBJ1-6; CDR3 protein: CASSKAQGCNSPLHF; CDR3 DNA: TGTGCCAGCAGCAAAGCACAGGGTTGTAATTCACCCCTCCACTTT
V gene: TRBV3-1/TRBV3-2; clone size: NA; D gene: NA; J gene: TRBJ2-5; CDR3 protein: CASSQGQRQETQYF; CDR3 DNA: TGTGCCAGCAGCCAAGGGCAGCGGCAAGAGACCCAGTACTTC